The 15 T cell receptor beta chains reported below all come from one sample, sequenced in a study of radiotherapy plus CTLA-4 blockade in lung cancer. The data were produced by immunoSEQ multiplex PCR, yet TCRdb's version contains in-frame clones alone and is incomplete. This table holds more than 95,000 clones, approximately 74% found once. The specimen was peripheral blood, collected from a patient treated with radiotherapy plus ipilimumab. These TCRs come from a human donor with non-small cell lung cancer who had a partial response to radiotherapy plus ipilimumab. Some clones in this sample may be carry-over from other donors' samples.

The V and J genes are TRBV28 and TRBJ1-5; 8 bases align to TRBD1. Trimming cost V 6 bases and J 3 bases; bases outside gene matches: 13. The CDR3 totals 17 residues. Germline V lookup: CDR1 MDHEN, CDR2 SYDVKM. The CDR3 spells CASSFWTGQGNNQPQHF. CDR3 sequence (DNA): TGTGCCAGCAGCTTTTGGACAGGGCAGGGGAACAATCAGCCCCAGCATTTT.

The chain couples TRBV5-4 to TRBJ2-5; tentatively, D is TRBD1 (6 bases). V was cut by 3 bases and J by 5 bases, with 14 bases left in between. CDR1 and CDR2 (germline): SGHNT, YYREEE (reference sequence). This CDR3 is 14 amino acids long. The chain's CDR3 is CASSYYGQSETQYF. The CDR3 DNA is TGTGCCAGCAGCTATTATGGACAGTCTGAGACCCAGTACTTC. The full variable domain, in which reference TRBV5-4 and TRBJ2-5 provide the parts outside the CDR3, is ETGVTQSPTHLIKTRGQQVTLRCSSQSGHNTVSWYQQALGQGPQFIFQYYREEENGRGNFPPRFSGLQFPNYSSELNVNALELDDSALYLCASSYYGQSETQYFGPGTRLLVL.

This clone showed up just a few times. J is TRBJ1-4 and V is TRBV28; 10 bases line up with TRBD1. This CDR3 is 13 amino acids long. V dropped 6 bases and J dropped 6; count of bases not matched to a gene: 1. CDR1 and CDR2 from the germline V gene are MDHEN and SYDVKM. CDR3 protein: CASRGTGDEKLFF. The CDR3, as DNA: TGTGCCAGCAGGGGGACAGGGGATGAAAAACTGTTTTTT.

This chain joins TRBV5-1 and TRBJ2-7, with a weak D call TRBD2 (5 bases). This CDR3 comprises 15 residues. The germline V gene encodes CDR1 SGHRS and CDR2 YFSETQ. V dropped 2 bases and J dropped 0 bases, with 12 bases sitting between them. The CDR3 region has the DNA TGCGCCAGCAGCTTTTCCCCCGGGAACTCCTACGAGCAGTACTTC. Amino acids: CASSFSPGNSYEQYF.

V is TRBV7-9 and J is TRBJ2-4; no firm D call. Trimming removed 1 base at V and 0 bases at J, with 10 bases between. Germline CDR1 SEHNR, CDR2 FQNEAQ (reference sequence). The CDR3 loop spans 16 amino acids. CDR3 in DNA: TGTGCCAGCAGCTTAGACCTCGGAGTAGCCAAAAACATTCAGTACTTC. Encoded protein: CASSLDLGVAKNIQYF.

The gene calls are TRBV29-1 and TRBJ2-5; D remains unclear. Gene TRBJ2-7 matches the end of the DNA better, so the J call may be wrong. CDR3 length: 13 residues. Germline lookup yields CDR1 SQVTM and CDR2 ANQGSEA. CDR3 region: CSVVRAPPYEQYF. The CDR3 bases are TGCAGCGTTGTCCGCGCGCCGCCCTACGAGCAGTACTTC.

This chain uses TRBV11-2 with TRBJ1-1; tentative D call: TRBD1 (5 bases). CDR3 length: 15 residues. Germline loops: CDR1 SGHAT, CDR2 FQNNGV. V was shortened by 5 bases and J by 4 bases, with 17 bases between the two germline ends. The CDR3 sequence is CASSPVGGGTTEAFF. CDR3 DNA sequence: TGTGCCAGCAGCCCAGTCGGGGGAGGCACCACTGAAGCTTTCTTT.

The chain recombines TRBV7-8 with TRBJ1-1, with 7 bases that match TRBD1. CDR1 SGHVS and CDR2 FQNEAQ come from the germline V gene. This CDR3 has 13 residues. V lost 1 base and J lost 7; bases outside the gene matches: 3. In DNA, the CDR3 is TGTGCCAGCAGCTTAGGACAGGGACGTGAAGCTTTCTTT. Translated: CASSLGQGREAFF.

This clone has at least ten counts. The chain employs TRBV28 and TRBJ1-3; D call uncertain. The V end lost 10 bases, the J end lost 0 bases, and 10 bases lay between the germline ends. The germline CDR1 and CDR2 sequences are MDHEN and SYDVKM. The CDR3 runs 13 residues. This chain's CDR3 is CATAPGSGNTIYF. CDR3 coding DNA: TGTGCCACCGCCCCGGGCTCTGGAAACACCATATATTTT.

This rearrangement joins TRBV5-6 to TRBJ1-4; D possibly corresponds to TRBD1 (5 bases). Deletions cut 0 bases from V and 8 bases from J, with 20 bases between. The CDR3 loop spans 17 amino acids. Germline lookup yields CDR1 SGHDT and CDR2 YYEEEE. DNA for the CDR3: TGTGCCAGCAGCTTGGCCAACCCGGGGGGGTTAAAGGAAAAACTGTTTTTT. Translation gives CASSLANPGGLKEKLFF.

The J gene is TRBJ2-1, the V gene TRBV28; no clear D gene. This CDR3 spans 11 amino acids. Germline CDR1 is MDHEN and CDR2 is SYDVKM. Trimming removed 6 bases at V and 4 bases at J, with 4 bases between. This CDR3 reads CASSRYNEQFF. CDR3 bases: TGTGCCAGCAGCCGGTACAATGAGCAGTTCTTC.

This sequence joins TRBV5-8 and TRBJ2-5; 7 bases are a match to TRBD1. In germline, CDR1 is SGHTS, CDR2 YDEGEE. The V gene end was trimmed by 5 bases and the J gene end by 5 bases; junction bases not matched to a gene: 9. This CDR3 spans 14 amino acids. The CDR3 here is CASRIRTGSETQYF. The CDR3 DNA reads TGTGCCAGCAGAATCCGGACAGGTTCGGAGACCCAGTACTTC.

CDR3 nucleotide sequence: TGTGCCAGCAGCCAAGCCCTAAACACCGGGGAGCTGTTTTTT. Residues: CASSQALNTGELFF. The chain carries TRBV14 and TRBJ2-2; D gene unclear. The CDR3 spans 14 residues. V lost 1 base to trimming and J lost 2 bases, with 5 bases between them. Looked up from germline, CDR1 is SGHDN and CDR2 is FVKESK. The full variable domain, in which reference TRBV14 and TRBJ2-2 provide the parts outside the CDR3, is EAGVTQFPSHSVIEKGQTVTLRCDPISGHDNLYWYRRVMGKEIKFLLHFVKESKQDESGMPNNRFLAERTGGTYSTLKVQPAELEDSGVYFCASSQALNTGELFFGEGSRLTVL.

This chain uses TRBV11-2 with TRBJ1-2, with 9 bases aligning to TRBD1. The germline gives CDR1 SGHAT, CDR2 FQNNGV. The trim removed 1 base at V and 7 bases at J, leaving 7 bases unmatched. This CDR3 region has 15 residues. CDR3 loop: CASSLAAGQGGGYTF. The CDR3 DNA reads as TGTGCCAGCAGCTTAGCAGCGGGACAGGGAGGTGGCTACACCTTC. Variable domain in full (rest from reference TRBV11-2 and TRBJ1-2): EAGVAQSPRYKIIEKRQSVAFWCNPISGHATLYWYQQILGQGPKLLIQFQNNGVVDDSQLPKDRFSAERLKGVDSTLKIQPAKLEDSAVYLCASSLAAGQGGGYTFGSGTRLTVV.

This sequence joins TRBV7-2 and TRBJ2-1; the D gene is possibly TRBD2 (6 bases). Germline CDR1 and CDR2: SGHTA and FQGNSA. The CDR3 contains 15 residues. The V gene lost 4 bases and the J gene lost 3 bases, with 13 bases spanning the gap. CDR3 DNA sequence: TGTGCCAGCAGCTCGGGACTCGTGGGCTACAATGAGCAGTTCTTC. This encodes CASSSGLVGYNEQFF.